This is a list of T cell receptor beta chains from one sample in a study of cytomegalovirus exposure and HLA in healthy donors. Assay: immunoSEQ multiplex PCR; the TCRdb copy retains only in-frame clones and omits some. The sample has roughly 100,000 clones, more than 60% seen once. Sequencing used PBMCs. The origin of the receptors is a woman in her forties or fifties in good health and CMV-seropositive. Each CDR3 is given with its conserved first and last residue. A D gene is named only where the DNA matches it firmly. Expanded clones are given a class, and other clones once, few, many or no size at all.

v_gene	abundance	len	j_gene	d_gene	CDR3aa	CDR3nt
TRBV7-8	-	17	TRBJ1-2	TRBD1	CASSARKGTVANYGYTF	TGTGCCAGCAGCGCGAGGAAGGGGACAGTAGCTAACTATGGCTACACCTTC
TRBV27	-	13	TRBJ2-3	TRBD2	CASRRLAADTQYF	TGTGCCAGCAGAAGACTAGCGGCAGATACGCAGTATTTT
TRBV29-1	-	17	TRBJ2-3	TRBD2	CSVGGTSGGDSTDTQYF	TGCAGCGTGGGAGGGACTAGCGGGGGGGATAGCACAGATACGCAGTATTTT
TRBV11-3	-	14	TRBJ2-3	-	CASSLSRSTDTQYF	TGTGCCAGCAGCTTAAGTAGATCCACAGATACGCAGTATTTT
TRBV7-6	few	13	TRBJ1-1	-	CASSLSGDTEAFF	TGTGCCAGCAGCTTATCAGGGGACACTGAAGCTTTCTTT
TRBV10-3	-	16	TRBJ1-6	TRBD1	CAISESGQGNNSPLHF	TGTGCCATCAGTGAATCTGGACAGGGGAATAATTCACCCCTCCACTTT
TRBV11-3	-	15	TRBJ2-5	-	CASSLSGPGGETQYF	TGTGCCAGCAGCTTATCGGGCCCGGGGGGCGAGACCCAGTACTTC
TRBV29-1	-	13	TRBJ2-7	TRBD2	CSGGGLAGEKQYF	TGCAGCGGCGGGGGACTAGCGGGGGAGAAGCAGTACTTC
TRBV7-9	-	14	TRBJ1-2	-	CASSLEVFRDGYTF	TGTGCCAGCAGCTTAGAAGTCTTCAGGGATGGCTACACCTTC
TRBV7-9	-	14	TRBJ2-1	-	CASSPRTEIHEQFF	TGTGCCAGCAGTCCAAGGACAGAGATACATGAGCAGTTCTTC
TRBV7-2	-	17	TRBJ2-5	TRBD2	CASSHFPREGGFETQYF	TGTGCCAGCAGCCACTTCCCGAGGGAGGGAGGTTTTGAGACCCAGTACTTC
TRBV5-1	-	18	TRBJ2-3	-	CASSFGDDPSLVTDTQYF	TGCGCCAGCAGCTTCGGGGATGATCCCTCCCTTGTCACAGATACGCAGTATTTT
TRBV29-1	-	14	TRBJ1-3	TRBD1	CSVYTGDRGNTIYF	TGCAGCGTTTATACAGGGGATCGCGGAAACACCATATATTTT
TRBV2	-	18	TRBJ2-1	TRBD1	CASTREGQGGSGLNEQFF	TGTGCCAGCACCCGAGAGGGACAGGGGGGCTCAGGCCTCAATGAGCAGTTCTTC
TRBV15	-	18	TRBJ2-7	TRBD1	CATSRDRVSAQGVYEQYF	TGTGCCACCAGCAGAGATAGAGTTTCAGCACAGGGGGTCTACGAGCAGTACTTC
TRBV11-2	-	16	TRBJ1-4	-	CASSKVQGSGDEKLFF	TGTGCCAGCAGCAAGGTCCAGGGGTCAGGGGATGAAAAACTGTTTTTT
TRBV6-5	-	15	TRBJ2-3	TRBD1	CASTPRGPSTDTQYF	TGTGCCAGCACTCCGAGGGGGCCTAGCACAGATACGCAGTATTTT
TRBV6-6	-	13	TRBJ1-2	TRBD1	CASSLDRGNGYTF	TGTGCCAGCAGTCTCGACAGGGGAAATGGCTACACCTTC
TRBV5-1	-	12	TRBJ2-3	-	CASSRTRDTQYF	TGCGCCAGCAGCAGGACAAGGGATACGCAGTATTTT
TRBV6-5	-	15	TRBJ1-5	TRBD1	CASSFSRGLDQPQHF	TGTGCCAGCAGTTTTTCCAGGGGGCTCGATCAGCCCCAGCATTTT
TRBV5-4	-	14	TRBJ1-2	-	CASSLVAGWSGYTF	TGTGCCAGCAGCTTGGTCGCAGGCTGGTCTGGCTACACCTTC
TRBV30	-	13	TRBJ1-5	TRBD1	CAWSVGQEVPQHF	TGTGCCTGGAGTGTTGGACAGGAAGTGCCCCAGCATTTT
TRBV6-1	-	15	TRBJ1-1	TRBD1	CASSEVHRGMYEAFF	TGTGCCAGCAGTGAAGTCCACAGGGGTATGTATGAAGCTTTCTTT
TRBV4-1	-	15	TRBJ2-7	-	CASSHLQTGTYEQYF	TGCGCCAGCAGCCACCTACAGACAGGCACCTACGAGCAGTACTTC
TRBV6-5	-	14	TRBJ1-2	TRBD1	CASISTGGAGGYTF	TGTGCCAGCATCTCGACAGGGGGCGCGGGTGGCTACACCTTC
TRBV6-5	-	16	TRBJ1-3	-	CASSYSRRVYGNTIYF	TGTGCCAGCAGTTACTCGCGCAGGGTCTATGGAAACACCATATATTTT
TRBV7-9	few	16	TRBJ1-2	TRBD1	CASSPGTGGGNYGYTF	TGTGCCAGCAGCCCCGGGACAGGGGGCGGGAACTATGGCTACACCTTC
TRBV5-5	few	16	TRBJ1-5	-	CASSLGVLGGGQPQHF	TGTGCCAGCAGCTTGGGGGTCCTGGGAGGAGGTCAGCCCCAGCATTTT
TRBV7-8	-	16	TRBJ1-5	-	CASSSLGRGSNQPQHF	TGTGCCAGCAGCTCCCTCGGTAGGGGAAGCAATCAGCCCCAGCATTTT
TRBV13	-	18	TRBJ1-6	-	CASSLGGSFSPTSSPLHF	TGTGCCAGCAGCTTAGGCGGGTCCTTCTCCCCAACGAGTTCACCCCTCCACTTT
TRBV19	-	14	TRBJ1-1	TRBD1	CASSIGGQGSAAFF	TGTGCCAGTAGTATAGGCGGACAGGGATCGGCGGCTTTCTTT
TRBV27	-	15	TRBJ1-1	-	CASSYAPSGNTEAFF	TGTGCCAGCAGTTACGCCCCCAGTGGTAACACTGAAGCTTTCTTT
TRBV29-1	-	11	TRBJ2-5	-	CSEKAQETQYF	TGCAGCGAGAAAGCGCAAGAGACCCAGTACTTC
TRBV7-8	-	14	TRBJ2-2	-	CASKGLRNTGELFF	TGTGCCAGCAAAGGACTCCGGAACACCGGGGAGCTGTTTTTT
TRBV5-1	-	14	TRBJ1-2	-	CASSLQGLNYGYTF	TGCGCCAGCAGCCTCCAGGGGCTTAACTATGGCTACACCTTC
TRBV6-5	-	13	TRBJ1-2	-	CASRVQASYGYTF	TGTGCCAGCAGGGTCCAGGCGTCATATGGCTACACCTTC
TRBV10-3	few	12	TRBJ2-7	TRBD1	CAIGRQGYEQYF	TGTGCCATCGGGAGACAGGGATACGAGCAGTACTTC
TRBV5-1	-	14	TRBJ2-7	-	CASSLVLGHGEQYF	TGCGCCAGCAGCTTGGTTCTAGGCCATGGAGAGCAGTACTTC
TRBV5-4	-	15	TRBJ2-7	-	CASSLGGLLLYEQYF	TGTGCCAGCAGCTTGGGAGGTCTACTCCTCTACGAGCAGTACTTC
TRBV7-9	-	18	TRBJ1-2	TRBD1	CASSLATIGQAESYGYTF	TGTGCCAGCAGCTTAGCGACCATCGGACAGGCGGAGTCCTATGGCTACACCTTC
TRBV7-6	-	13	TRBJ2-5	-	CASSSTGLETQYF	TGTGCCAGCAGCTCAACAGGTCTAGAGACCCAGTACTTC
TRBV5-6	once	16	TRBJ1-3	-	CASSLVQAYSGNTIYF	TGTGCCAGCAGCTTGGTGCAGGCCTACTCTGGAAACACCATATATTTT
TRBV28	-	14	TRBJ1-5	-	CASSQDSLNQPQHF	TGTGCCAGCAGCCAAGACAGCCTAAATCAGCCCCAGCATTTT
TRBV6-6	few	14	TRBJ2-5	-	CASSYSPSYETQYF	TGTGCCAGCAGTTACTCACCTAGCTACGAGACCCAGTACTTC
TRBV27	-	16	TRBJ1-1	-	CASSFLGDSQNTEAFF	TGTGCCAGCAGTTTTCTTGGCGATAGCCAGAACACTGAAGCTTTCTTT
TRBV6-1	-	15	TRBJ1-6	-	CASSQGTERVTPLHF	TGTGCCAGCAGCCAGGGGACGGAGAGGGTAACACCCCTCCACTTT
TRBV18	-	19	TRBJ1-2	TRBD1	CASSPLGRQGRTQSYGYTF	TGTGCCAGCTCCCCCCTCGGGAGACAGGGCCGCACCCAATCCTATGGCTACACCTTC
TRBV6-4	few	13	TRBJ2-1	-	CASSDGSNNEQFF	TGTGCCAGCAGTGACGGTTCTAACAATGAGCAGTTCTTC
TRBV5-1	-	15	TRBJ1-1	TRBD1	CASSPTGGVWTEAFF	TGCGCCAGCAGCCCGACAGGGGGCGTTTGGACTGAAGCTTTCTTT
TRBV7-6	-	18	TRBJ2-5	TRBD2	CASSLERLAGGAQETQYF	TGTGCCAGCAGCTTAGAACGATTAGCGGGGGGGGCACAAGAGACCCAGTACTTC
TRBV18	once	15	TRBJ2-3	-	CASSPMVQITDTQYF	TGTGCCAGCTCACCAATGGTACAAATCACAGATACGCAGTATTTT
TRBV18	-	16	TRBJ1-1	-	CASSPTLPGAGTEAFF	TGTGCCAGCTCACCGACCTTACCAGGCGCAGGTACTGAAGCTTTCTTT
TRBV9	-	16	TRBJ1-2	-	CASSLTWEVPSGGYTF	TGTGCCAGCAGCCTTACCTGGGAGGTCCCCTCGGGAGGCTACACCTTC
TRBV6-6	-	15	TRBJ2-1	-	CASTLAAGDYNEQFF	TGTGCCAGCACTCTTGCAGCGGGCGACTACAATGAGCAGTTCTTC